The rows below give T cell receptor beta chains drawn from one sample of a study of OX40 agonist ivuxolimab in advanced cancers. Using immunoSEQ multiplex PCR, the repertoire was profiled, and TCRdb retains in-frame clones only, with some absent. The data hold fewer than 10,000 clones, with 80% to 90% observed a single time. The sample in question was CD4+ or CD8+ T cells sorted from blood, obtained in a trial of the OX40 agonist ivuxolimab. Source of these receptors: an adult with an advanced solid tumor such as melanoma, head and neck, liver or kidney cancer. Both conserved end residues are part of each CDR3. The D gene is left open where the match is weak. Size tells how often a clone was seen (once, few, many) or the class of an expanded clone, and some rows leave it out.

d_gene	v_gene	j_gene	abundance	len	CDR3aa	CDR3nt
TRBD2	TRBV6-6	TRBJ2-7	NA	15	CASKIGGSVSYEQYF	TGTGCCAGCAAGATCGGGGGGAGTGTCTCCTACGAGCAGTACTTC
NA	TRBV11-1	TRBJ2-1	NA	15	CASSSGGRVYNEQFF	TGTGCCAGCAGCTCAGGGGGGCGGGTCTACAATGAGCAGTTCTTC
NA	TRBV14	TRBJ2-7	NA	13	CASSQRLSYEQYF	TGTGCCAGCAGCCAAAGACTCTCCTACGAGCAGTACTTC
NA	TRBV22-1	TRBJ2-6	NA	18	CPGSWVGSEQSRANVLTF	TGTCCTGGGAGCTGGGTTGGAAGCGAACAAAGTCGGGCCAACGTCCTGACTTTC
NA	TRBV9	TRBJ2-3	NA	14	CASSYTDVTDTQYF	TGTGCCAGCAGCTACACGGACGTCACAGATACGCAGTATTTT
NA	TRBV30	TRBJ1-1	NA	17	CAWERTTSDSWGTEAFF	TGTGCCTGGGAACGAACGACCTCCGACAGTTGGGGGACTGAAGCTTTCTTT
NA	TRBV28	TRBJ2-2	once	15	CASSFPGENTGELFF	TGTGCCAGCAGTTTCCCAGGGGAAAACACCGGGGAGCTGTTTTTT
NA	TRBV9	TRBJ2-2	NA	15	CASSARDTNTGELFF	TGTGCCAGCAGCGCGCGGGACACCAACACCGGGGAGCTGTTTTTT
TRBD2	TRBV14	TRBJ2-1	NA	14	CASSQDGSGGPPFF	TGTGCCAGCAGCCAAGATGGTTCGGGAGGGCCGCCGTTCTTC
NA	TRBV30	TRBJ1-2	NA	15	CAWRVFDRSDYGYTF	TGTGCCTGGAGGGTCTTCGACAGATCGGACTATGGCTACACCTTC
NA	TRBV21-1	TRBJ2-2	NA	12	CASSSNTGELFF	TGTGCCAGCAGCTCAAACACCGGGGAGCTGTTTTTT
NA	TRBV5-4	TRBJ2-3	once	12	CASSLEIDTQYF	TGTGCCAGCAGCTTGGAGATAGATACGCAGTATTTT
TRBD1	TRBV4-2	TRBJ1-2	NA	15	CASSHRTGTIPGYTF	TGTGCCAGCAGCCACCGGACAGGGACTATTCCTGGCTACACCTTC
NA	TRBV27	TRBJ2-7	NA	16	CASSFTGLNPSYEQYF	TGTGCCAGCAGTTTTACGGGGTTGAATCCGTCTTACGAGCAGTACTTC
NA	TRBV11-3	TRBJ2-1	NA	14	CASSLGQIYNEQFF	TGTGCCAGCAGCTTAGGACAAATCTACAATGAGCAGTTCTTC
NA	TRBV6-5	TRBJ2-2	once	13	CATSTGNTGELFF	TGTGCCACTTCGACAGGGAACACCGGGGAGCTGTTTTTT
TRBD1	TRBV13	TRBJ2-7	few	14	CASSLRQGQGEQYF	TGTGCCAGCAGCTTGAGACAGGGGCAGGGCGAGCAGTACTTC
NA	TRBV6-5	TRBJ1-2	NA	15	CASSPPGTDNYGYTF	TGTGCCAGCAGCCCCCCTGGCACAGACAACTATGGCTACACCTTC
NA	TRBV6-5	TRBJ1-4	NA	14	CASSSGATNEKLFF	TGTGCCAGCAGTTCAGGGGCAACTAATGAAAAACTGTTTTTT
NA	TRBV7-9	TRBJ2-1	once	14	CASSFLRQNNEQFF	TGTGCCAGCAGCTTTTTACGGCAGAACAATGAGCAGTTCTTC
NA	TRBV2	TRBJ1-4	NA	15	CASSNPGRGNEKLFF	TGTGCCAGCAGTAACCCGGGACGGGGTAATGAAAAACTGTTTTTT
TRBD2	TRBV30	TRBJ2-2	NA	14	CAWSSAGVTGELFF	TGTGCCTGGAGCTCGGCGGGAGTTACCGGGGAGCTGTTTTTT
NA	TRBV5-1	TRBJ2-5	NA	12	CASSGPGETQYF	TGCGCCAGCAGCGGGCCCGGAGAGACCCAGTACTTC
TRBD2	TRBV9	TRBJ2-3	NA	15	CASSPIGTSADTQYF	TGTGCCAGCAGCCCAATTGGGACTAGCGCAGATACGCAGTATTTT
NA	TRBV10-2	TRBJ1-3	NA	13	CASSESSGNTIYF	TGCGCCAGTTCTGAGAGCTCTGGAAACACCATATATTTT
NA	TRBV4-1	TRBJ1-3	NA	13	CASSQDSGTRLDF	TGCGCCAGCAGCCAAGATTCCGGGACACGTTTAGATTTT
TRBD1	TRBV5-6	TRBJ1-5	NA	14	CASSRATGLQPQHF	TGTGCCAGCAGCCGAGCGACAGGGCTCCAGCCCCAGCATTTT
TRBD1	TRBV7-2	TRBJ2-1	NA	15	CASSLARGTFNEQFF	TGTGCCAGCAGCTTAGCCAGGGGGACATTCAATGAGCAGTTCTTC
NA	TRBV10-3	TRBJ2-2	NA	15	CAIRGTDTNTGELFF	TGTGCCATCAGGGGGACTGATACGAACACCGGGGAGCTGTTTTTT
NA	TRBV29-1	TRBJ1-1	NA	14	CSAHIQETATEAFF	TGCAGCGCCCATATCCAGGAAACCGCCACTGAAGCTTTCTTT
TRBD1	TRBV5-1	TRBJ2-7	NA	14	CASSRDRGQGEQYF	TGCGCCAGCAGCCGCGACAGGGGGCAAGGTGAGCAGTACTTC
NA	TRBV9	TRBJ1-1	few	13	CASSVGMNTEAFF	TGTGCCAGCAGCGTAGGAATGAACACTGAAGCTTTCTTT
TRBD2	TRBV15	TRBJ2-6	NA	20	CATSRDLKAGGSSGANVLTF	TGTGCCACCAGCAGAGATCTGAAGGCGGGAGGTAGCTCTGGGGCCAACGTCCTGACTTTC
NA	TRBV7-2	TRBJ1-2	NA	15	CASTPGEGRNYGYTF	TGTGCCAGCACCCCTGGGGAAGGGCGTAACTATGGCTACACCTTC
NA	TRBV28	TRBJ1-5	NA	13	CASMLELNQPQHF	TGTGCCAGCATGCTTGAGCTCAATCAGCCCCAGCATTTT
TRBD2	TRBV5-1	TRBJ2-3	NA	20	CASSLGSSGSPTGLADTQYF	TGCGCCAGCAGCTTAGGTTCTAGCGGGAGCCCTACAGGGCTCGCAGATACGCAGTATTTT
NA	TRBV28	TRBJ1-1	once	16	CASSFRGEEMNTEAFF	TGTGCCAGCAGTTTTAGGGGGGAGGAGATGAACACTGAAGCTTTCTTT
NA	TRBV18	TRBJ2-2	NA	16	CASSPTAEAQGGELFF	TGTGCCAGCTCACCAACAGCCGAAGCGCAAGGCGGGGAGCTGTTTTTT